The present entry profiles one TCR beta chain with its context. Its cognate antigen is unknown. This sample is part of a study of graft-versus-host responses after intestinal transplantation. Libraries were prepared by immunoSEQ multiplex PCR; TCRdb keeps only in-frame clonotypes and omits some of them. The profile covers tens of thousands of clones, with about 90% appearing a single time and around 0.1% taken by the ten largest. Germline V CDR1 and CDR2: MDHEN, SYDVKM. V was shortened by 1 base and J by 7 bases, with 16 bases between the two germline ends. This CDR3 has 15 amino acids. This specimen consisted of unstimulated CD4+ T cells sorted from spleen or lymph node cells, obtained before intestinal transplant. The chain uses TRBV28 and TRBJ1-1; the D gene is possibly TRBD1 (6 bases). The clonotype comes from a human donor who received an intestinal transplant. CDR3 in DNA: TGTGCCAGCAGTTTATTAGTGAAGGGGGGGGGTGAAGCTTTCTTT. Translated, it gives CASSLLVKGGGEAFF.